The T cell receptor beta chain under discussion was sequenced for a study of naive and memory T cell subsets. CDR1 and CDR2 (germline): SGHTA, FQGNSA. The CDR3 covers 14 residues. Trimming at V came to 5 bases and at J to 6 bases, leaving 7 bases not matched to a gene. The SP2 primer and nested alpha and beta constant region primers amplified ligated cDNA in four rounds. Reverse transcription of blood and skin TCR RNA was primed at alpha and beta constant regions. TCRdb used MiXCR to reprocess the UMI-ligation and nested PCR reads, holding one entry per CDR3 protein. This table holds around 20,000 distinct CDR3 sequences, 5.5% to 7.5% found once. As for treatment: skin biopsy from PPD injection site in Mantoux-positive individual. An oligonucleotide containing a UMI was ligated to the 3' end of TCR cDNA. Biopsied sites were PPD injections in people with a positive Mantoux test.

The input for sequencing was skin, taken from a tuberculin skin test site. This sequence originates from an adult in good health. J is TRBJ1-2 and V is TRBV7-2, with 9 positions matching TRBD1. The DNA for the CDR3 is TGTGCCAGCAGCACATCGACAGGGGGGGATGGCTACACCTTC. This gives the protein CASSTSTGGDGYTF. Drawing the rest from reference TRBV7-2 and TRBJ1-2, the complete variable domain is GAGVSQSPSNKVTEKGKDVELRCDPISGHTALYWYRQSLGQGLEFLIYFQGNSAPDKSGLPSDRFSAERTGGSVSTLTIQRTQQEDSAVYLCASSTSTGGDGYTFGSGTRLTVV.